The source of this T cell receptor beta chain is a study of blood T cell repertoires in COVID-19. The assay was immunoSEQ multiplex PCR, and TCRdb's table has in-frame clones only and misses some. The repertoire holds 400,000 to 500,000 clones, with 70% to 90% as singletons. The CDR3 has 14 residues. Looked up from germline, CDR1 is LGHNA and CDR2 is YNFKEQ. V was clipped by 2 bases and J by 1 base, with 5 bases between them. Researchers sorted participants into cohorts using their self-reported clinical history. The chain uses TRBV4-2 and TRBJ2-2; perhaps TRBD1 as D (5 bases). The clonotype comes from a woman aged 18-29 years who had been exposed to COVID-19. The sample taken for sequencing was PBMCs or T cells enriched from blood (not recorded which). CDR3 protein: CASSQQGNTGELFF. The CDR3 DNA reads as TGTGCCAGCAGCCAACAGGGGAACACCGGGGAGCTGTTTTTT.